The entry that follows covers one TCR beta chain sequence. This entry belongs to a study of blood T cell repertoires in COVID-19. Across the whole study: Both acute and convalescent COVID-19 samples were obtained from the United States, Italy and Spain. PBMCs, B-cell-depleted T cells, or T cells provided the cDNA or gDNA that made up the material.

Measured with immunoSEQ multiplex PCR; TCRdb has only the in-frame clones, and not every one. The sample lists about 190,000 clones; roughly 90% were seen once. Input material: peripheral blood. The clonotype originates from a man in his forties with acute or convalescent COVID-19.

This chain's CDR3 is CASSLYQRDSYNSPLHF. CDR3 DNA sequence: TGTGCCAGCAGCTTGTATCAACGAGACTCCTATAATTCACCCCTCCACTTT. V gene TRBV5-5 combines with J gene TRBJ1-6, with D uncertain. Trimming removed 1 base from V and 0 bases from J, with 11 bases in between. CDR3 length equals 17 residues. Germline CDR1 is SGHKS and CDR2 is YYEKEE (reference sequence).